Listed below are T cell receptor beta chains from one sample, sequenced in a study of cytomegalovirus exposure and HLA in healthy donors. Sequencing used immunoSEQ multiplex PCR; TCRdb keeps in-frame clones, though not all of them. This sample has fewer than 150,000 clones, with around 90% found just once. Input material: PBMCs. These TCRs come from a woman aged 18-29 years in good health and CMV-seropositive. CDR3s include the opening cysteine and the closing phenylalanine or tryptophan. The order of the fields is CDR3 protein, CDR3 DNA, V gene, D gene, J gene, clone size. D genes are given only for firm matches. The size field is filled for only some rows; it gives once, few, many or a size class.

CDR3 protein: CAISESGTGVYEQYF
CDR3 DNA: TGTGCCATCAGTGAGTCGGGGACAGGGGTGTACGAGCAGTACTTC
V gene: TRBV10-3
D gene: TRBD1
J gene: TRBJ2-7
clone size: .

CDR3 protein: CASSLGQSYEQYF
CDR3 DNA: TGTGCCAGCAGTTTAGGGCAGTCCTACGAGCAGTACTTC
V gene: TRBV28
D gene: .
J gene: TRBJ2-7
clone size: .

CDR3 protein: CASSLVSSNTEAFF
CDR3 DNA: TGCGCCAGCAGCTTGGTGTCCTCGAACACTGAAGCTTTCTTT
V gene: TRBV5-1
D gene: .
J gene: TRBJ1-1
clone size: .

CDR3 protein: CASSLGQGFYNEQFF
CDR3 DNA: TGTGCCAGCAGTCTCGGACAGGGCTTCTACAATGAGCAGTTCTTC
V gene: TRBV7-6
D gene: TRBD1
J gene: TRBJ2-1
clone size: .

CDR3 protein: CASRRTGATNEKLFF
CDR3 DNA: TGTGCCAGCAGACGGACAGGGGCAACTAATGAAAAACTGTTTTTT
V gene: TRBV5-6
D gene: TRBD1
J gene: TRBJ1-4
clone size: few

CDR3 protein: CASSPQGGGYGYTF
CDR3 DNA: TGTGCCAGCAGTCCCCAAGGGGGGGGCTATGGCTACACCTTC
V gene: TRBV7-2
D gene: .
J gene: TRBJ1-2
clone size: .

CDR3 protein: CASSLGTGNTEAFF
CDR3 DNA: TGTGCCAGCAGCCTGGGGACAGGGAACACTGAAGCTTTCTTT
V gene: TRBV5-8
D gene: TRBD1
J gene: TRBJ1-1
clone size: .

CDR3 protein: CASSIRHRASGSPDTQYF
CDR3 DNA: TGTGCCAGTAGTATAAGGCACAGGGCTAGCGGGAGTCCAGATACGCAGTATTTT
V gene: TRBV19
D gene: TRBD2
J gene: TRBJ2-3
clone size: .

CDR3 protein: CASSFGRPNSPLHF
CDR3 DNA: TGTGCCAGCAGCTTTGGCAGGCCAAATTCACCCCTCCACTTT
V gene: TRBV12-1
D gene: .
J gene: TRBJ1-6
clone size: .

CDR3 protein: CASSVAGASGYTF
CDR3 DNA: TGTGCCAGCAGCGTAGCGGGAGCAAGTGGCTACACCTTC
V gene: TRBV9
D gene: .
J gene: TRBJ1-2
clone size: .

CDR3 protein: CASSWDRAEETQYF
CDR3 DNA: TGTGCCAGCAGCTGGGACAGGGCCGAGGAGACCCAGTACTTC
V gene: TRBV11-1
D gene: TRBD1
J gene: TRBJ2-5
clone size: .

CDR3 protein: CASSAGQGWGETQYF
CDR3 DNA: TGCGCCAGCAGCGCCGGACAGGGTTGGGGGGAGACCCAGTACTTC
V gene: TRBV5-1
D gene: TRBD1
J gene: TRBJ2-5
clone size: .

CDR3 protein: CASSRGLALWSNEQFF
CDR3 DNA: TGTGCCAGCAGCCGTGGACTAGCGTTGTGGTCGAATGAGCAGTTCTTC
V gene: TRBV5-8
D gene: TRBD2
J gene: TRBJ2-1
clone size: .

CDR3 protein: CASSSGLAGDVGELFF
CDR3 DNA: TGTGCCAGCAGCTCCGGACTAGCGGGAGATGTCGGGGAGCTGTTTTTT
V gene: TRBV13
D gene: TRBD2
J gene: TRBJ2-2
clone size: .

CDR3 protein: CASSSGGGTSAYEQYF
CDR3 DNA: TGTGCCAGCAGCTCCGGAGGAGGGACTAGCGCGTACGAGCAGTACTTC
V gene: TRBV5-4
D gene: TRBD2
J gene: TRBJ2-7
clone size: .

CDR3 protein: CASTLQDTQYF
CDR3 DNA: TGTGCCAGCACTCTCCAGGATACGCAGTATTTT
V gene: TRBV5-6
D gene: .
J gene: TRBJ2-3
clone size: .

CDR3 protein: CASSSGQGFTEAFF
CDR3 DNA: TGTGCCAGCAGTTCCGGACAGGGCTTCACTGAAGCTTTCTTT
V gene: TRBV27
D gene: TRBD1
J gene: TRBJ1-1
clone size: .

CDR3 protein: CASSLAGTANYGYTF
CDR3 DNA: TGTGCCAGCAGCTTAGCGGGGACAGCTAACTATGGCTACACCTTC
V gene: TRBV7-9
D gene: TRBD1
J gene: TRBJ1-2
clone size: .

CDR3 protein: CASSVLTSGPYEQYF
CDR3 DNA: TGCGCCAGCAGCGTACTGACTAGCGGACCCTACGAGCAGTACTTC
V gene: TRBV5-1
D gene: TRBD2
J gene: TRBJ2-7
clone size: .

CDR3 protein: CASRPGTSQYEQYF
CDR3 DNA: TGTGCCAGCAGGCCCGGGACTAGCCAGTACGAGCAGTACTTC
V gene: TRBV2
D gene: TRBD2
J gene: TRBJ2-7
clone size: .

CDR3 protein: CASSRPGTTNNEQFF
CDR3 DNA: TGTGCCAGCAGCCGACCCGGGACTACCAACAATGAGCAGTTCTTC
V gene: TRBV6-5
D gene: TRBD2
J gene: TRBJ2-1
clone size: .

CDR3 protein: CASSPLATSGGQETQYF
CDR3 DNA: TGTGCCAGCAGCCCCCTTGCGACTAGCGGGGGCCAAGAGACCCAGTACTTC
V gene: TRBV4-2
D gene: TRBD2
J gene: TRBJ2-5
clone size: .

CDR3 protein: CASRQGTYSFSTDTQYF
CDR3 DNA: TGTGCCAGCAGGCAGGGGACCTATTCCTTTAGCACAGATACGCAGTATTTT
V gene: TRBV28
D gene: .
J gene: TRBJ2-3
clone size: .

CDR3 protein: CSVESSGRANTGELFF
CDR3 DNA: TGCAGCGTTGAGAGTAGCGGGAGAGCGAACACCGGGGAGCTGTTTTTT
V gene: TRBV29-1
D gene: TRBD2
J gene: TRBJ2-2
clone size: .

CDR3 protein: CASSVRDSGELFF
CDR3 DNA: TGTGCCAGCAGCGTCCGGGATTCCGGGGAGCTGTTTTTT
V gene: TRBV9
D gene: .
J gene: TRBJ2-2
clone size: .

CDR3 protein: CASSLTENTEAFF
CDR3 DNA: TGTGCCAGCTCACTTACAGAGAACACTGAAGCTTTCTTT
V gene: TRBV18
D gene: .
J gene: TRBJ1-1
clone size: few

CDR3 protein: CASSSQEDTEAFF
CDR3 DNA: TGTGCCAGCAGCTCGCAGGAGGACACTGAAGCTTTCTTT
V gene: TRBV7-3
D gene: .
J gene: TRBJ1-1
clone size: .